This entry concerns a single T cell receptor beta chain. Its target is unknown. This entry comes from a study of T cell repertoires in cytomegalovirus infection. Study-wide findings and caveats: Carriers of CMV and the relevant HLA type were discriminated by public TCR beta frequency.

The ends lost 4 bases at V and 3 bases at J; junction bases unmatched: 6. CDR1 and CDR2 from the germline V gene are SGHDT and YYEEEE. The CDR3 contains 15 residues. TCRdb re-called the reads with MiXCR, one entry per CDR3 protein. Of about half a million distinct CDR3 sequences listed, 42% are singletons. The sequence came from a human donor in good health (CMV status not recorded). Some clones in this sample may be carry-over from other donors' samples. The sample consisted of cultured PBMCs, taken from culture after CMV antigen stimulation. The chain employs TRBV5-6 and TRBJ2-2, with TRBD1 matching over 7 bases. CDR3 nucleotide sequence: TGTGCCAGCAGCCGGAGGACAGGACACACCGGGGAGCTGTTTTTT. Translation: CASSRRTGHTGELFF.